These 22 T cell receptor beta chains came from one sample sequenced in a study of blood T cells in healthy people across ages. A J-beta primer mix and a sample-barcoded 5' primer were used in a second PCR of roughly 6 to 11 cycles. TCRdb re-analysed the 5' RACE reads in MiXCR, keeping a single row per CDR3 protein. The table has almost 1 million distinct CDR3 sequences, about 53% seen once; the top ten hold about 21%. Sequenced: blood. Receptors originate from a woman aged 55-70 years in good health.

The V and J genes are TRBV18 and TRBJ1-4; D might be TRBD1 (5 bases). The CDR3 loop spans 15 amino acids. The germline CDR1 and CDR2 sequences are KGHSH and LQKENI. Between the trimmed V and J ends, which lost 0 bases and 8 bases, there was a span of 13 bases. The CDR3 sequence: CASSPPGGAGEKLFF. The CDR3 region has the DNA TGTGCCAGCTCACCACCGGGAGGGGCCGGCGAAAAACTGTTTTTT.

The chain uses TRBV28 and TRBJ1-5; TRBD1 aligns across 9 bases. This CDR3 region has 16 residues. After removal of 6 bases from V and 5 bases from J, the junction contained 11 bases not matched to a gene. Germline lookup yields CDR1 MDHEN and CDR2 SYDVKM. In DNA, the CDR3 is TGTGCCAGCAGCAAGAGGGGACAGGGTACTTATCAGCCCCAGCATTTT. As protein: CASSKRGQGTYQPQHF.

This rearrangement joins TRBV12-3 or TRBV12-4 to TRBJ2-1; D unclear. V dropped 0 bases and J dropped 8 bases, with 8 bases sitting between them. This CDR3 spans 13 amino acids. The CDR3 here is CASSLAWKHEQFF. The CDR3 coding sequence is TGTGCCAGCAGTTTAGCGTGGAAGCATGAGCAGTTCTTC.

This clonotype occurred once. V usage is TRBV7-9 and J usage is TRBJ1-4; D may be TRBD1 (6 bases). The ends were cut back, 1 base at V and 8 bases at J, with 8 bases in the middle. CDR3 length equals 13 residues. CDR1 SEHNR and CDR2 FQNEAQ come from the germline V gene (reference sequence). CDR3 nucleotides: TGTGCCAGCAGCTTAGAACAGGGAGAAAAACTGTTTTTT. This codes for CASSLEQGEKLFF.

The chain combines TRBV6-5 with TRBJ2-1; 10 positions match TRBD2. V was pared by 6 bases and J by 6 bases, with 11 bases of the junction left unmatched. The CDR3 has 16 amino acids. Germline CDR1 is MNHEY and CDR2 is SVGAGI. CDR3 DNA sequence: TGTGCCAGCAGCCTAAACCCTAGCGGGGGACCCAATGAGCAGTTCTTC. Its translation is CASSLNPSGGPNEQFF.

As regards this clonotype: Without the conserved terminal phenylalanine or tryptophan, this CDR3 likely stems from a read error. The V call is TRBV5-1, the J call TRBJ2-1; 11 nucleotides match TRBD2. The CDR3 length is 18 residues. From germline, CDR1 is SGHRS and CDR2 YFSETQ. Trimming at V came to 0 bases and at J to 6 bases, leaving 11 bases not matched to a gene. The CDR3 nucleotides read TGCGCCAGCAGCTTGGCCTCTATGGTTAGCGGGAGGGCCAATGAGCAGTTCTTA. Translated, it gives CASSLASMVSGRANEQFL.

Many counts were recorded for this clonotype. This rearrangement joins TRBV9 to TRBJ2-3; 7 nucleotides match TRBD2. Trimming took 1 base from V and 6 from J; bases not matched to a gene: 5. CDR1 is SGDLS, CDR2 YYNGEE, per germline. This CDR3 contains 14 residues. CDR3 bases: TGTGCCAGCAGCGTAAGCGGGAAGTTGGATACGCAGTATTTT. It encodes CASSVSGKLDTQYF.

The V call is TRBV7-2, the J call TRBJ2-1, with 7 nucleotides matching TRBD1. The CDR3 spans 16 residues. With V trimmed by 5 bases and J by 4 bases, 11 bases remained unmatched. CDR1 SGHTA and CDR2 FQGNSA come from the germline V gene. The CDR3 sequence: CASSRKSGTAYNEQFF. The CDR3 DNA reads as TGTGCCAGCAGCAGGAAGTCCGGGACAGCTTACAATGAGCAGTTCTTC.

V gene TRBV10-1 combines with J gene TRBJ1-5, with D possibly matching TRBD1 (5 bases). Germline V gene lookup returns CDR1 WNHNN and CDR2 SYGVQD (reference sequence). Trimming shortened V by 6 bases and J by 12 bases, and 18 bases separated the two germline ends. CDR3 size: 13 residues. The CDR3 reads CASSPGPIGLQHF. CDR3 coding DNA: TGCGCCAGCAGCCCAGGGCCGATTGGGCTCCAGCATTTT.

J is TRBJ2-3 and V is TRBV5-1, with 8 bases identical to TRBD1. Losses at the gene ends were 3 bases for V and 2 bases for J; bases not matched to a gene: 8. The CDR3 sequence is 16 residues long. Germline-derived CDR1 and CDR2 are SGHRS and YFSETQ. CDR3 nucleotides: TGCGCCAGCAGCTCCTACCGACAGGGGCTCACAGATACGCAGTATTTT. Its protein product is CASSSYRQGLTDTQYF.

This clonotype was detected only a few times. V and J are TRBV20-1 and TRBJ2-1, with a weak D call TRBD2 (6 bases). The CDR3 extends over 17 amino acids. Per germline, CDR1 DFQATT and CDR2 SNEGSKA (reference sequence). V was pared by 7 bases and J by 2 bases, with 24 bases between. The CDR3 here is CSGRQRLAGPPYNEQFF. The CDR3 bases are TGCAGTGGGAGACAGCGACTGGCGGGACCCCCCTACAATGAGCAGTTCTTC.

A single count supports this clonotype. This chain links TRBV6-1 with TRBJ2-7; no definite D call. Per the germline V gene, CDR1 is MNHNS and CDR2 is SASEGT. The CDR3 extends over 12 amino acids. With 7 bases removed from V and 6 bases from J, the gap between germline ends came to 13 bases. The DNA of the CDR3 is TGTGCCAGCACCAACAGTATTTTCGAGCAGTACTTC. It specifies CASTNSIFEQYF.

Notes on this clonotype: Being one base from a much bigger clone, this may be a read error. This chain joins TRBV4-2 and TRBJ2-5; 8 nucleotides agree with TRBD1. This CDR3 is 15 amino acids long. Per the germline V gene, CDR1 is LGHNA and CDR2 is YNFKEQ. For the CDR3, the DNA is TGTGCCAGCAGCCAGAGGGGACAGGAGCAAGAGACCCGGTACTTC. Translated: CASSQRGQEQETRYF.

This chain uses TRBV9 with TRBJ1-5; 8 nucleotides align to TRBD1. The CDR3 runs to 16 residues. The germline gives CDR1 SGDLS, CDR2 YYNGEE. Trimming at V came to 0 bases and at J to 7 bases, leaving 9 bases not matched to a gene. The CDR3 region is CASSVGDRGSGQPQHF. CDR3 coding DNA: TGTGCCAGCAGCGTAGGTGACAGGGGAAGCGGGCAGCCCCAGCATTTT.

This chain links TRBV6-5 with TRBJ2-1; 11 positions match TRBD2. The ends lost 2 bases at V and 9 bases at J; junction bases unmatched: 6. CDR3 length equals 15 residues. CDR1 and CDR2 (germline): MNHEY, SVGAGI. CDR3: CASSYATSGIGEQFF. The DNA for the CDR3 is TGTGCCAGCAGTTACGCGACTAGCGGGATAGGTGAGCAGTTCTTC.

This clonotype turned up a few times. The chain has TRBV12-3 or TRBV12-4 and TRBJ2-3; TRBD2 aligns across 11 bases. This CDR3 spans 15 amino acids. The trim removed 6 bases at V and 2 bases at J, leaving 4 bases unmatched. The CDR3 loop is CASRRGLAATDTQYF. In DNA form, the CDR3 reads TGTGCCAGCAGAAGGGGACTAGCGGCCACAGATACGCAGTATTTT.

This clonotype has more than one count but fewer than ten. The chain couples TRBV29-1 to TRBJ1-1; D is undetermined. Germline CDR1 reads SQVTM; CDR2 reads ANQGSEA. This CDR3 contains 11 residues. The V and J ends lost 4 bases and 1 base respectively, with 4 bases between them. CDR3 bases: TGCAGCGTTGGCCAGAACACTGAAGCTTTCTTT. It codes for CSVGQNTEAFF.

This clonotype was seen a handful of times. The CDR3 nucleotides are TGCAGCGTTGGATTTTGGGGAGGCGAGACCCAGTACTTC. Translating gives CSVGFWGGETQYF. The chain joins TRBV29-1 to TRBJ2-5, with a tentative D call TRBD2 (6 bases). CDR3 length: 13 residues. Germline values: CDR1 SQVTM, CDR2 ANQGSEA. V gave up 4 bases and J gave up 5 bases, with 14 bases separating them.

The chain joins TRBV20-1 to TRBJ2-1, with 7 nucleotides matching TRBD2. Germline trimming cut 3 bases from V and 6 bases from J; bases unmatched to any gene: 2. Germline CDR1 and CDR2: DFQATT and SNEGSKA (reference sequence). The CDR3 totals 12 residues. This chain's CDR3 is CSASASGNEQFF. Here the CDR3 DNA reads TGCAGTGCTAGTGCTAGCGGCAATGAGCAGTTCTTC.

CDR3 sequence reads: CASSFPGLNYEQYF. The CDR3 DNA follows: TGTGCCAGCAGTTTCCCCGGACTGAACTACGAGCAGTACTTC. V is TRBV28 and J is TRBJ2-7, with a weak D call TRBD2 (5 bases). Trimming shortened V by 3 bases and J by 3 bases, and 12 bases separated the two germline ends. The germline V gene encodes CDR1 MDHEN and CDR2 SYDVKM. CDR3 length: 14 residues.

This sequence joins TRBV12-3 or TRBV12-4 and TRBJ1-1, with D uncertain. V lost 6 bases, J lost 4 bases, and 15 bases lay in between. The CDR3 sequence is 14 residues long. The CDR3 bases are TGTGCCAGCAGCCTCCTCGGTAGGGTCACTGAAGCTTTCTTT. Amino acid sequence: CASSLLGRVTEAFF.

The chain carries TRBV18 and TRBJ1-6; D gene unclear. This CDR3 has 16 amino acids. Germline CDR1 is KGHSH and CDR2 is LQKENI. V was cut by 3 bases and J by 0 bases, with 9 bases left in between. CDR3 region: CASSPSQSSYNSPLHF. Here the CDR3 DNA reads TGTGCCAGCTCACCGTCGCAGAGCTCCTATAATTCACCCCTCCACTTT.